The source of this T cell receptor beta chain is a study of shared clonotypes between healthy human individuals. Adult Caucasians living in Nashville, Tennessee made up all of the donors. Division of CD4+ cells produced a CD45RA+ naive subset and a CD45RA-negative memory subset. Data came from immunoSEQ multiplex PCR; TCRdb stores just in-frame clones and leaves some out. The repertoire includes around 1,000,000 clones, approximately 75% of them detected once, and 0.89% sits in the top ten. The CDR3 length is 12 residues. Germline V lookup: CDR1 SGHTS, CDR2 YDEGEE. Trimming removed 0 bases from V and 13 bases from J, with 11 bases in between.

The source of this sequence is a man aged 18 to 30 in good health. Some clones in this sample may be carry-over from other donors' samples. This chain links TRBV5-8 with TRBJ2-1; D gene unclear. The sequenced sample consisted of memory CD4+ T cells from PBMCs. Subset here: CD45RA-negative fraction. The CDR3 bases are TGTGCCAGCAGCTTGGATATAGGGTTTCAGTTCTTC. It translates to CASSLDIGFQFF. Using reference TRBV5-8 and TRBJ2-1 for the parts outside the CDR3, the full variable domain is EAGVTQSPTHLIKTRGQQATLRCSPISGHTSVYWYQQALGLGLQFLLWYDEGEERNRGNFPPRFSGRQFPNYSSELNVNALELEDSALYLCASSLDIGFQFFGPGTRLTVL.